This entry lists 22 T cell receptor beta chains sequenced from one sample in a study of T cell responses to AZD1222 COVID-19 vaccine (dated by TCRdb to about 2021). The method behind the library was the immunoSEQ multiplex PCR assay. The immuneACCESS repertoire file appears here via TCRdb, limited to in-frame rearrangements. These files lack a portion of the clones; in checked studies, under half of the deficit traces to unresolved V genes, and the cause of the others is not known. The sample data list tens of thousands of clones, and roughly 84% of these were observed just once. The ten largest clonotypes hold 4.5% to 7% of the sample. Sample time point, as interpreted from the label and publication: about 28 days (+/-7) after the second vaccine dose. Here the sequenced sample was peripheral blood, taken 28 days after the second AZD1222 dose. These receptors all stem from an adult who received the AZD1222 COVID-19 vaccine.

The J gene is TRBJ1-3, the V gene TRBV29-1, with D possibly TRBD1 on 5 matching bases. Germline lookup yields CDR1 SQVTM and CDR2 ANQGSEA. CDR3 length: 16 amino acids. Trimming took off 0 bases at V and 8 bases at J, with 20 bases between the two ends. For the CDR3, the DNA is TGCAGCGTTGAAGACCTCCCGGGGCCCTCTGGTGACACCATATATTTT. Translated: CSVEDLPGPSGDTIYF.

This clone was seen a single time. V gene TRBV28 combines with J gene TRBJ2-2; 7 nucleotides match TRBD2. V dropped 8 bases and J dropped 7; count of bases not matched to a gene: 13. Germline CDR1 MDHEN, CDR2 SYDVKM. This CDR3 is 15 amino acids long. The CDR3 reads CASVRGRAEGGELFF. The CDR3 DNA sequence: TGTGCCAGCGTTAGAGGGAGGGCCGAGGGCGGGGAGCTGTTTTTT.

This chain connects TRBV7-2 to TRBJ2-3; 13 bases line up with TRBD2. The CDR3 length is 17 residues. The V segment lost 5 bases and the J segment 1 base; nucleotides outside the gene matches: 6. Germline-derived CDR1 and CDR2 are SGHTA and FQGNSA. The CDR3 DNA sequence: TGTGCCAGCAGCCCACGACTAGCGGGGGGCCGCACAGATACGCAGTATTTT. This codes for CASSPRLAGGRTDTQYF.

This chain links TRBV7-2 with TRBJ1-3; D gene uncertain. Trimming removed 3 bases from V and 1 base from J, with 4 bases in between. Germline V gene sequence: CDR1 SGHTA, CDR2 FQGNSA. This CDR3 spans 13 amino acids. The CDR3 loop reads CASSLGSGNTIYF. CDR3 sequence (DNA): TGTGCCAGCAGCTTGGGTTCTGGAAACACCATATATTTT. The full variable domain, rest sourced from reference TRBV7-2 and TRBJ1-3, is GAGVSQSPSNKVTEKGKDVELRCDPISGHTALYWYRQSLGQGLEFLIYFQGNSAPDKSGLPSDRFSAERTGGSVSTLTIQRTQQEDSAVYLCASSLGSGNTIYFGEGSWLTVV.

This clone was seen a single time. The chain employs TRBV2 and TRBJ2-7; D call uncertain. This CDR3 comprises 10 residues. Trimming shortened V by 10 bases and J by 4 bases, and 8 bases separated the two germline ends. Per germline, CDR1 SNHLY and CDR2 FYNNEI. For the CDR3, the DNA is TGTGCCACCCGGCGGTACGAGCAGTACTTC. Translated: CATRRYEQYF.

The chain is built from TRBV28 and TRBJ2-1; TRBD1 agrees at 12 bases. The CDR3 contains 13 residues. CDR1 MDHEN and CDR2 SYDVKM come from the germline V gene. V dropped 10 bases and J dropped 9; count of bases not matched to a gene: 7. Here the CDR3 DNA reads TGTGCCATCCGGGACAGGGGGCCCGTTGAGCAGTTCTTC. Its translation: CAIRDRGPVEQFF.

The table lists this clone with a few counts. The V gene is TRBV29-1, the J gene TRBJ1-5, with 7 bases lining up with TRBD1. With V trimmed by 5 bases and J by 7 bases, 8 bases remained unmatched. CDR3 length equals 13 residues. Germline CDR1 reads SQVTM; CDR2 reads ANQGSEA. CDR3 region: CSVSPGGDQPQHF. The CDR3 nucleotides read TGCAGCGTTTCCCCAGGGGGGGACCAGCCCCAGCATTTT.

The chain combines TRBV7-9 with TRBJ1-4, with D unresolved. CDR3 length equals 15 residues. Germline V CDR1 and CDR2: SEHNR, FQNEAQ (reference sequence). Between the trimmed V and J ends, which lost 1 base and 3 bases, there was a span of 9 bases. CDR3: CASSLDSGSNEKLFF. The CDR3 bases are TGTGCCAGCAGCTTAGACAGTGGGTCTAATGAAAAACTGTTTTTT.

In its sample, this clone was seen once. The V and J genes are TRBV5-6 and TRBJ2-3, with D perhaps matching TRBD1 (6 bases). This CDR3 is built from 15 residues. Between the trimmed V and J ends, which lost 0 bases and 3 bases, there was a span of 11 bases. Germline V CDR1 and CDR2: SGHDT, YYEEEE. Here the CDR3 DNA reads TGTGCCAGCAGCTTGGCGGGTGGACAGACAGATACGCAGTATTTT. Its protein is CASSLAGGQTDTQYF.

The J gene is TRBJ1-2, the V gene TRBV29-1; tentatively, D is TRBD1 (6 bases). The CDR3 covers 13 residues. Per germline, CDR1 SQVTM and CDR2 ANQGSEA. Trimming removed 4 bases at V and 7 bases at J, with 16 bases between. This CDR3 is CSVGAGENRGYTF. CDR3 coding DNA: TGCAGCGTTGGGGCAGGGGAAAATCGTGGCTACACCTTC.

The V gene is TRBV19, the J gene TRBJ2-5, with D possibly being TRBD2 (5 bases). Between the trimmed V and J ends, which lost 5 bases and 2 bases, there was a span of 15 bases. This CDR3 has 15 residues. CDR1 and CDR2 from the germline V gene are LNHDA and SQIVND (reference sequence). The CDR3 loop reads CASSFRRPGQETQYF. The CDR3 coding sequence is TGTGCCAGTAGTTTCCGACGACCGGGGCAAGAGACCCAGTACTTC.

The J gene is TRBJ2-3, the V gene TRBV12-3 or TRBV12-4, with a tentative D call TRBD2 (6 bases). This CDR3 comprises 13 residues. The V end lost 4 bases, the J end lost 8 bases, and 13 bases lay between the germline ends. CDR3: CASSSGTPVTQYF. The CDR3 bases are TGTGCCAGCAGTTCCGGGACTCCTGTTACGCAGTATTTT.

The CDR3 coding sequence is TGTGCCAGCAGCCAAAACAGACAATTTAACTATGGCTACACCTTC. This translates into CASSQNRQFNYGYTF. This chain connects TRBV11-2 to TRBJ1-2; D gene unclear. The germline CDR1 and CDR2 sequences are SGHAT and FQNNGV. This CDR3 region has 15 residues. V was shortened by 5 bases and J by 1 base, with 14 bases between the two germline ends.

This clone has a single count. The CDR3 sequence: CASSPPGTGSSYNSPLHF. CDR3 nucleotide sequence: TGTGCCAGCTCACCGCCCGGGACAGGGAGCTCCTATAATTCACCCCTCCACTTT. The J gene is TRBJ1-6, the V gene TRBV18; TRBD1 matches 9 bases. The V gene end was trimmed by 3 bases and the J gene end by 0 bases; junction bases not matched to a gene: 6. This CDR3 spans 18 amino acids. The germline V gene encodes CDR1 KGHSH and CDR2 LQKENI.

This chain connects TRBV9 to TRBJ1-4; possibly TRBD1 for D (6 bases). Trimming removed 2 bases from V and 7 bases from J, with 18 bases in between. There are 16 residues in the CDR3. CDR1 and CDR2 (germline): SGDLS, YYNGEE. In DNA form, the CDR3 reads TGTGCCAGCAGCGTCGGTGGATGGGGGGCGGGTGAAAAACTGTTTTTT. It encodes CASSVGGWGAGEKLFF.

V is TRBV2 and J is TRBJ1-5; TRBD1 aligns across 8 bases. The trim removed 7 bases at V and 3 bases at J, leaving 11 bases unmatched. Germline assignment: CDR1 SNHLY and CDR2 FYNNEI. The CDR3 consists of 16 residues. CDR3 amino acids: CASTGPRTGNNQPQHF. DNA for the CDR3: TGTGCCAGCACGGGCCCCAGGACAGGGAACAATCAGCCCCAGCATTTT.

This chain joins TRBV6-5 and TRBJ2-7; D perhaps matches TRBD1 (6 bases). V was shortened by 2 bases and J by 4 bases, with 6 bases between the two germline ends. The CDR3 runs 12 residues. Per germline, CDR1 MNHEY and CDR2 SVGAGI. CDR3 sequence: CASSYRGYEQYF. The CDR3 DNA is TGTGCCAGCAGTTACAGGGGGTACGAGCAGTACTTC.

This chain links TRBV23-1 with TRBJ2-1, with D tentatively TRBD1 (6 bases). TRBV23-1 is given ORF status, its function remaining uncertain. This CDR3 comprises 15 residues. V was pared by 6 bases and J by 8 bases, with 20 bases between. In DNA form, the CDR3 reads TGCGCCAGCAGGAAGGACAGCGGAGGTCACGATGAGCAGTTCTTC. This sequence encodes CASRKDSGGHDEQFF.

This clone appeared a few times. This sequence joins TRBV5-1 and TRBJ1-5; 9 nucleotides match TRBD1. Germline assignment: CDR1 SGHRS and CDR2 YFSETQ. The CDR3 runs 15 residues. The ends lost 3 bases at V and 3 bases at J; junction bases unmatched: 4. The chain's CDR3 is CASSYTGGINQPQHF. CDR3 coding DNA: TGCGCCAGCAGCTATACAGGGGGCATCAATCAGCCCCAGCATTTT.

V usage is TRBV7-6 and J usage is TRBJ2-5; D may be TRBD1 (8 bases). The CDR3 covers 15 residues. Per the germline V gene, CDR1 is SGHVS and CDR2 is FNYEAQ. V dropped 5 bases and J dropped 4 bases, with 17 bases sitting between them. The CDR3 reads CASSSRGPGGETQYF. For the CDR3, the DNA is TGTGCCAGCAGCAGCAGGGGGCCGGGGGGAGAGACCCAGTACTTC.

On this clone: The same CDR3 can be traced to other DNA sequences in this sample. The chain is built from TRBV11-3 and TRBJ1-1; D is unclear. The V end lost 2 bases, the J end lost 1 base, and 5 bases lay between the germline ends. The CDR3 consists of 13 residues. CDR1 is SGHNT, CDR2 YENEEA, per germline. The CDR3 DNA is TGTGCCAGCAGCTTACGAGAGAACACTGAAGCTTTCTTT. It codes for CASSLRENTEAFF.

The chain has TRBV7-8 and TRBJ1-2; 8 bases fit TRBD1. This CDR3 region has 13 residues. V shed 5 bases and J 8 bases; nucleotides not matched to a gene: 7. Germline loops: CDR1 SGHVS, CDR2 FQNEAQ. For the CDR3, the DNA is TGTGCCAGCAGCCCCCAGGGGGCGCGGGGCTACACCTTC. Amino acids: CASSPQGARGYTF.